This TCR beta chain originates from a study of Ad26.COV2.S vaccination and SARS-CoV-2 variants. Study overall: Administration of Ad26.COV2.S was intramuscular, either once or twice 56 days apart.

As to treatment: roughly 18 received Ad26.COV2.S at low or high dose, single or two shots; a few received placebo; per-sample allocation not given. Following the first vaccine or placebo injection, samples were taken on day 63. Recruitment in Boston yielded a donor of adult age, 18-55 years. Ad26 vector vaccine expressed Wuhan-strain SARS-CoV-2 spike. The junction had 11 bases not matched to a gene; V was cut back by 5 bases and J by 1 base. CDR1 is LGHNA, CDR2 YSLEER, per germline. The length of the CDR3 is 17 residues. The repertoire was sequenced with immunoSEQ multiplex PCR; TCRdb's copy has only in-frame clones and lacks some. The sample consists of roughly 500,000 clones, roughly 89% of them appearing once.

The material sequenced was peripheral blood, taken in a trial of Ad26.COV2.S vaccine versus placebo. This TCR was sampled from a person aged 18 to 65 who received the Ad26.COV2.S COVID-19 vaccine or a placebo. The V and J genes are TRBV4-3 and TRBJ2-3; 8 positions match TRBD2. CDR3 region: CASSGLGAGEGTDTQYF. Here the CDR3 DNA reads TGCGCCAGCAGCGGATTAGGAGCGGGAGAGGGCACAGATACGCAGTATTTT.